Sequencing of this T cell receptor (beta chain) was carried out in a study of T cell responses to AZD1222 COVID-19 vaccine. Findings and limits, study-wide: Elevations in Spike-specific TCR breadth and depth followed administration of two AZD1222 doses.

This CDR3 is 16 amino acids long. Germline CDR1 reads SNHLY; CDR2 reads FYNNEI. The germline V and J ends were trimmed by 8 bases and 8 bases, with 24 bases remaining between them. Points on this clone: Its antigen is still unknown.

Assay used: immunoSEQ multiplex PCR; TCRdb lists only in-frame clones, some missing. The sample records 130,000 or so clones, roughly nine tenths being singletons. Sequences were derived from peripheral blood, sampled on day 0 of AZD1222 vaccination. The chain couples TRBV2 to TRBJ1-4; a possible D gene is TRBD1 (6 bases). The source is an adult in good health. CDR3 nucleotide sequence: TGTGCCAGCCGAACAGGGTCCATTCATCGAAGGGAAAAACTGTTTTTT. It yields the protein CASRTGSIHRREKLFF.